These 8 T cell receptor beta chains were all obtained from the same sample, sequenced in a study of blood T cell repertoires in COVID-19. Data came from immunoSEQ multiplex PCR; TCRdb stores just in-frame clones and leaves some out. The sample contains 75,000 to 90,000 clones, 70% to 90% of which appear only once. The sample consisted of peripheral blood. These receptors were taken from a human donor in a cohort sampled during active COVID-19.

As concerns this clone: The junction departs from the called germline gene at one end, perhaps through a read error. The gene calls are TRBV7-7 and TRBJ2-2; tentatively, D is TRBD2 (6 bases). Germline-derived CDR1 and CDR2 are SSHAT and FNYEAQ (reference sequence). The CDR3 is 15 residues long. For the CDR3, the DNA is TGTGCTAGCAGCCCGGCGGGAATGGGAACCGGGGAGCTGTTTTTT. Protein sequence: CASSPAGMGTGELFF.

The gene calls are TRBV4-3 and TRBJ1-6; 8 bases are shared with TRBD1. The CDR3 totals 14 residues. The trim removed 1 base at V and 7 bases at J, leaving 0 bases unmatched. Per the germline V gene, CDR1 is LGHNA and CDR2 is YSLEER. The DNA for the CDR3 is TGCGCCAGCAGCCAAGGGGACAGGAATTCACCCCTCCACTTT. Protein product: CASSQGDRNSPLHF.

This clone is a singleton in its sample. CDR3 in DNA: TGTGCCAGCAGCCCTAGGAGGAACACCGGGGAGCTGTTTTTT. It translates to CASSPRRNTGELFF. V gene TRBV2 combines with J gene TRBJ2-2, with D unclear. The CDR3 extends over 14 amino acids. Trimming shortened V by 6 bases and J by 1 base, and 9 bases separated the two germline ends. The germline V gene has CDR1 SNHLY and CDR2 FYNNEI.

This clone was detected once. J is TRBJ2-1 and V is TRBV5-1, with 8 bases that match TRBD1. Losses at the gene ends were 4 bases for V and 1 base for J; bases not matched to a gene: 7. Germline V gives CDR1 SGHRS, CDR2 YFSETQ. The CDR3 spans 16 residues. CDR3 sequence reads: CASSLGQAVSYNEQFF. The CDR3 DNA follows: TGCGCCAGCAGCCTGGGACAGGCTGTGTCCTACAATGAGCAGTTCTTC.

The J gene is TRBJ2-7, the V gene TRBV5-1, with a weak D call TRBD1 (5 bases). Trimming removed 5 bases from V and 0 bases from J, with 9 bases in between. In germline, CDR1 is SGHRS, CDR2 YFSETQ. The CDR3 is 13 amino acids. The chain's CDR3 is CASSLQVSYEQYF. CDR3 coding DNA: TGCGCCAGCAGTTTACAGGTCTCCTACGAGCAGTACTTC.

A few counts support this clone. This chain connects TRBV5-1 to TRBJ1-1; unclear D gene. This CDR3 spans 13 amino acids. Germline V CDR1 and CDR2: SGHRS, YFSETQ. Trimming stripped 0 bases from V and 3 bases from J, with 6 bases between. CDR3 sequence reads: CASSLVGDTEAFF. CDR3 nucleotide sequence: TGCGCCAGCAGCTTGGTAGGAGACACTGAAGCTTTCTTT.

This clone has only a few counts. The CDR3 DNA reads as TGCGCCAGCAGCTCCACAGGGAGTGGCTACACCTTC. Its translation: CASSSTGSGYTF. The J gene is TRBJ1-2, the V gene TRBV5-1, with a weak D call TRBD1 (6 bases). The CDR3 spans 12 residues. V was clipped by 3 bases and J by 7 bases, with 10 bases between them. CDR1 and CDR2 from the germline V gene are SGHRS and YFSETQ. Variable domain in full (rest from reference TRBV5-1 and TRBJ1-2): KAGVTQTPRYLIKTRGQQVTLSCSPISGHRSVSWYQQTPGQGLQFLFEYFSETQRNKGNFPGRFSGRQFSNSRSEMNVSTLELGDSALYLCASSSTGSGYTFGSGTRLTVV.

V gene TRBV25-1 combines with J gene TRBJ1-1; D is possibly TRBD1 (6 bases). From germline, CDR1 is MGHDK and CDR2 SYGVNS. The CDR3 consists of 13 residues. The V end was cut by 7 bases, the J end by 0 bases, with 9 bases between. DNA of the CDR3: TGTGCCAGCATAGGACAGTTGAACACTGAAGCTTTCTTT. Encoded protein: CASIGQLNTEAFF.